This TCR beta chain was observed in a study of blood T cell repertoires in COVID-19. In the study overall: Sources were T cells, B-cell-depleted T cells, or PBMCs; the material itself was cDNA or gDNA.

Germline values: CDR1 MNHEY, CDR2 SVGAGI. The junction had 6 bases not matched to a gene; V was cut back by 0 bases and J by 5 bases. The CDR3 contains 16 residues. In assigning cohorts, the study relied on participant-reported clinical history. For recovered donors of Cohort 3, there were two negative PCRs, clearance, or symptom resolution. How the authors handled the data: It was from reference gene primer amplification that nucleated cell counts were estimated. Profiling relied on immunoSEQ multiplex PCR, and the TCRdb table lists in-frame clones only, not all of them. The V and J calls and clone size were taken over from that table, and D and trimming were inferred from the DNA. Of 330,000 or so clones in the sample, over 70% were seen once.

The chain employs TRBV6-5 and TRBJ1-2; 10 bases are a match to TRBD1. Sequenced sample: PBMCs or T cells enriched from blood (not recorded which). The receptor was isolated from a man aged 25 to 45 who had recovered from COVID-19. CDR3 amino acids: CASSYSRGGQGYGYTF. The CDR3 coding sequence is TGTGCCAGCAGTTACTCGAGGGGGGGACAGGGGTATGGCTACACCTTC.